What follows describes a single T cell receptor beta chain. These data are taken from a study of blood T cell repertoires in COVID-19. The overall study: PBMCs, B-cell-depleted T cells, or T cells provided the cDNA or gDNA that made up the material.

The CDR3 sequence is 15 residues long. Germline CDR1 is MNHNS and CDR2 is SASEGT. Trimming removed 1 base from V and 4 bases from J, with 13 bases in between. Seattle cases were enrolled at active infection and followed longitudinally. Methods used by the authors: Amplifying reference gene primers gave estimates of nucleated cell counts. Measured with immunoSEQ multiplex PCR; TCRdb has only the in-frame clones, and not every one. The DNA was the basis for D and trimming; V, J and clone size are from that table. Of about 230,000 clones in the sample, approximately 83% were seen once. The chain combines TRBV6-1 with TRBJ1-2; a possible D gene is TRBD1 (5 bases). The sample was peripheral blood. This receptor was obtained from a woman in her 30s with COVID-19, enrolled during active disease. Written as DNA, the CDR3 is TGTGCCAGCAGTGAAGGTGTGGGGGGAAGCTATGGCTACACCTTC. This codes for CASSEGVGGSYGYTF.